This T cell receptor (beta chain) stems from a study of blood T cell repertoires in COVID-19. Data came from immunoSEQ multiplex PCR; TCRdb stores just in-frame clones and leaves some out. The repertoire holds about 34,000 clones, about 87% seen once, with 13% to 15% in the top ten. The V segment lost 6 bases and the J segment 10 bases; nucleotides outside the gene matches: 9. The CDR3 has 13 residues. In germline, CDR1 is MNHEY, CDR2 SMNVEV (reference sequence). This chain links TRBV27 with TRBJ2-1; 7 bases fit TRBD1. The sequencing sample was made of peripheral blood. The receptor's source is a man between 60 and 70 years old with active COVID-19. Here the CDR3 DNA reads TGTGCCAGCAGCGTTTCAGGACAGGCCGAGCAGTTCTTC. Encoded protein: CASSVSGQAEQFF.